This T cell receptor (beta chain) comes out of a study of blood T cells in healthy people across ages. Study-level findings and limits: Age advanced and TCR beta diversity per million T cells fell, roughly linearly. In these data, TCR beta diversity tracked strongly with naive T cell percentage.

Per sample, a minimum of 6.5 million PBMCs were isolated. As for this clonotype: The antigen remains undetermined.

The use of a sample-barcoded 5' primer and a J-beta primer mix characterized a second PCR of about 7 to 12 cycles. A single record per CDR3 protein comes from TCRdb applying MiXCR to the 5' RACE reads. The sample shows approximately 680,000 distinct CDR3 sequences, 32% of them seen only once. The V segment lost 3 bases and the J segment 7 bases; nucleotides outside the gene matches: 10. CDR1 and CDR2 from the germline V gene are LGHDT and YNNKEL (reference sequence). CDR3 size: 15 residues. Material for sequencing was blood. The gene calls are TRBV3-1 and TRBJ1-2, with 8 nucleotides matching TRBD1. This clonotype was obtained from a woman of 80 years or more in good health. The CDR3, as DNA: TGTGCCAGCAGCCATTACGCGGGACAGGCCAGTGGCTACACCTTC. Translating gives CASSHYAGQASGYTF.